The text below deals with one T cell receptor (beta chain). Its target is unknown. Stated treatment: roughly 20 received Ad26.COV2.S at low or high dose, single or two shots; about 5 received placebo; per-sample allocation not given. Collection of samples fell on day 63 after the first vaccine or placebo injection. Measured with immunoSEQ multiplex PCR; TCRdb has only the in-frame clones, and not every one. The sample carries about 460,000 clones, nearly 90% recorded once. The data derive from a study of Ad26.COV2.S vaccination and SARS-CoV-2 variants. Study-level background: The COV1001 Ad26.COV2.S trial arm included the donor. Intramuscular Ad26.COV2.S doses were given once or twice, 56 days apart. Broader study findings: Placebo and vaccine recipients had non-spike TCR breadth that was similar. Estimates derived from TCR breadth and depth analyses may have underestimated total T cell responses.

CDR3 length: 13 amino acids. Trimming shortened V by 3 bases and J by 5 bases, and 10 bases separated the two germline ends. The germline gives CDR1 SGHVS, CDR2 FQNEAQ. V usage is TRBV7-8 and J usage is TRBJ2-5; possible D gene TRBD2, 6 bases. The receptor's source is a person between 18 and 59 years old who received the Ad26.COV2.S COVID-19 vaccine or a placebo. Specimen: peripheral blood, collected in a trial of Ad26.COV2.S vaccine versus placebo. CDR3 region: CASSFIGGETQYF. DNA for the CDR3: TGTGCCAGCAGCTTCATAGGAGGGGAGACCCAGTACTTC.